The rows below give T cell receptor beta chains drawn from one sample of a study of blood T cell repertoires in COVID-19. Profiled with immunoSEQ multiplex PCR; TCRdb holds only in-frame clones, not every one. Among under 60,000 clones, roughly 83% were seen once, and the ten largest hold around 5.2%. Sequenced sample: peripheral blood. Receptor source: a human donor in a cohort sampled during active COVID-19. Each CDR3 is given with its conserved first and last residue. The D gene is left open where the match is weak. For some rows the clone size is stated as once, few or many, or as a class when expanded; others skip it.

DNA: TGTGCCAGCAGAGGAGGGGGCGCGGAAAATTCACCCCTCCACTTT
CDR3: CASRGGGAENSPLHF
V: TRBV7-9
size: -
J: TRBJ1-6
D: TRBD1

DNA: TGCGCCAGCAGGGAAAATAGCGGGCAAAGCACAGATACGCAGTATTTT
CDR3: CASRENSGQSTDTQYF
V: TRBV5-1
size: -
J: TRBJ2-3
D: TRBD2

DNA: TGTGCTGGAAGGAGCTGGAGAGGGACTGAAGCTTTCTTT
CDR3: CAGRSWRGTEAFF
V: TRBV30
size: once
J: TRBJ1-1
D: -

DNA: TGCGCCAGCAGCTTGAATCCCTCTGCGTCATCCTACGGGGCGGAGGGTACGCAGTATTTT
CDR3: CASSLNPSASSYGAEGTQYF
V: TRBV5-1
size: -
J: TRBJ2-3
D: -

DNA: TGTGCCAGCAGCTTAGAAGGGGCTAGAATCAAAATTCATGGCTACACCTTC
CDR3: CASSLEGARIKIHGYTF
V: TRBV7-9
size: few
J: TRBJ1-2
D: -

DNA: TGTGCCAGCAGTCCCACCCGGGGGGGGTTAACTGAAGCTTTCTTT
CDR3: CASSPTRGGLTEAFF
V: TRBV28
size: -
J: TRBJ1-1
D: -

DNA: TGTGCCAGAGAGGACAGGACTAACTATGGCTACACCTTC
CDR3: CAREDRTNYGYTF
V: TRBV19
size: once
J: TRBJ1-2
D: TRBD1

DNA: TGTGCCAGCACCGCCTCACTAGCGGGTGGCACAGATACGCAGTATTTT
CDR3: CASTASLAGGTDTQYF
V: TRBV7-6
size: once
J: TRBJ2-3
D: TRBD2

DNA: TGTGCCAGCAGCCCCCCCGCAACAAACAATGAAAAACTGTTTTTT
CDR3: CASSPPATNNEKLFF
V: TRBV7-9
size: -
J: TRBJ1-4
D: -

DNA: TGTGCCAGCAGCCAACAATTAGGACTCGGCACAGATACGCAGTATTTT
CDR3: CASSQQLGLGTDTQYF
V: TRBV3-1/TRBV3-2
size: once
J: TRBJ2-3
D: -

DNA: TGTGCCAGCAGTTGGACTAGCGGGTCGAACACCGGGGAGCTGTTTTTT
CDR3: CASSWTSGSNTGELFF
V: TRBV27
size: -
J: TRBJ2-2
D: TRBD2

DNA: TGTGCCAGTGCAGAAAACCCGCACCAAGAGACCCAGTACTTC
CDR3: CASAENPHQETQYF
V: TRBV2
size: once
J: TRBJ2-5
D: -

DNA: TGTGCCAGTAGGCCCGGGACAGGGGTGTCTGAAGCTTTCTTT
CDR3: CASRPGTGVSEAFF
V: TRBV19
size: -
J: TRBJ1-1
D: TRBD1

DNA: TGTGCCAGTCGTCACAGGGGAACGGCAACTAATGAAAAACTGTTTTTT
CDR3: CASRHRGTATNEKLFF
V: TRBV19
size: once
J: TRBJ1-4
D: TRBD1

DNA: TGTGCCAGCAGCGACAGGGGGGCTCAGCCCCAGCATTTT
CDR3: CASSDRGAQPQHF
V: TRBV28
size: -
J: TRBJ1-5
D: TRBD1

DNA: TGTGCCAGCAGCTCCCGGGAGTTAGGAAATTCACCCCTCCACTTT
CDR3: CASSSRELGNSPLHF
V: TRBV7-2
size: few
J: TRBJ1-6
D: -

DNA: TGTGCCAGCAGTGAGACAGAAGCTAACTATGGCTACACCTTC
CDR3: CASSETEANYGYTF
V: TRBV6-1
size: medium-sized
J: TRBJ1-2
D: -

DNA: TGTGCCAGCAGCTTAGCGTTTACAGGGAACACTGAAGCTTTCTTT
CDR3: CASSLAFTGNTEAFF
V: TRBV7-8
size: -
J: TRBJ1-1
D: -

DNA: TGTGCCAGCAGCGTAGGTCGGGACAGGGGGTTGCGGATTCGCCAAGAGACCCAGTACTTC
CDR3: CASSVGRDRGLRIRQETQYF
V: TRBV9
size: -
J: TRBJ2-5
D: TRBD1

DNA: TGCGCCAGCAGCTTGGAACTAGCGGGGAACACCGGGGAGCTGTTTTTT
CDR3: CASSLELAGNTGELFF
V: TRBV5-1
size: once
J: TRBJ2-2
D: TRBD2

DNA: TGCGCCAGCAGCCAAGATCTCTCGGGGAACTATGGCTACACCTTC
CDR3: CASSQDLSGNYGYTF
V: TRBV4-1
size: few
J: TRBJ1-2
D: -

DNA: TGTGCCAGCAGCTTAGATAACGGAACTAGCGGGGGGGCCGGCTTCCTCTTC
CDR3: CASSLDNGTSGGAGFLF
V: TRBV11-3
size: -
J: TRBJ2-1
D: TRBD2

DNA: TGCGCCAGCAGCACAGGGGAAACCGGGGAGCTGTTTTTT
CDR3: CASSTGETGELFF
V: TRBV5-1
size: -
J: TRBJ2-2
D: TRBD1

DNA: TGTGCCAGCAGCAGATCACAGGGGTCTGCAACTAATGAAAAACTGTTTTTT
CDR3: CASSRSQGSATNEKLFF
V: TRBV5-6
size: -
J: TRBJ1-4
D: TRBD1

DNA: TGTGCCAGCAGGGGGGCTGAGAAGACCCAGTACTTC
CDR3: CASRGAEKTQYF
V: TRBV6-5
size: -
J: TRBJ2-5
D: -

DNA: TGTGCCAGCAGCACGACAGGGTTGCAAGTCGGAAACACCATATATTTT
CDR3: CASSTTGLQVGNTIYF
V: TRBV7-9
size: -
J: TRBJ1-3
D: TRBD1

DNA: TGTGCCAGCAGCGTTACCGGGACAGGGGGCGACACAGATACGCAGTATTTT
CDR3: CASSVTGTGGDTDTQYF
V: TRBV5-4
size: -
J: TRBJ2-3
D: TRBD1

DNA: TGTGCCAGCAGCTTAGTAGCGGGATCCGAGCAGTACTTC
CDR3: CASSLVAGSEQYF
V: TRBV7-9
size: -
J: TRBJ2-7
D: TRBD2

DNA: TGCGCCAGCAGCGACCCGGGACAGGCCTACGAGCAGTACTTC
CDR3: CASSDPGQAYEQYF
V: TRBV10-1
size: once
J: TRBJ2-7
D: TRBD1

DNA: TGTGCCACCAGCGGCTCGGGGGGAAAGGCTGAAGCTTTCTTT
CDR3: CATSGSGGKAEAFF
V: TRBV24-1
size: -
J: TRBJ1-1
D: -

DNA: TGTGCCAGCAGCCAATCGACTAGCTTTGGGACCCAGTACTTC
CDR3: CASSQSTSFGTQYF
V: TRBV16
size: -
J: TRBJ2-5
D: TRBD2

DNA: TGTGCCAGCAGTTGGCAGGGTGGGGCCAACGTCCTGACTTTC
CDR3: CASSWQGGANVLTF
V: TRBV28
size: -
J: TRBJ2-6
D: -

DNA: TGCGCCAGCAGCTTGGACCGACAGGGTTTGGGCTACACCTTC
CDR3: CASSLDRQGLGYTF
V: TRBV5-1
size: -
J: TRBJ1-2
D: TRBD1

DNA: TGTGCCAGCAGGAGCTCCTATAATTCACCCCTCCACTTT
CDR3: CASRSSYNSPLHF
V: TRBV2
size: -
J: TRBJ1-6
D: -

DNA: TGTGCCAGCAGTGAAAGCGGAAGTAGGACTGAAGCTTTCTTT
CDR3: CASSESGSRTEAFF
V: TRBV6-1
size: -
J: TRBJ1-1
D: -

DNA: TGTGCCAGCAGCCAACGGACAGGGGAAACAGCTAACACTGAAGCTTTCTTT
CDR3: CASSQRTGETANTEAFF
V: TRBV7-2
size: -
J: TRBJ1-1
D: TRBD1

DNA: TGTGCCAGCAGCTTTTCAGGCCCCTATGGCTACACCTTC
CDR3: CASSFSGPYGYTF
V: TRBV11-2
size: once
J: TRBJ1-2
D: -

DNA: TGCGCCAGCAGCCAAGCGGAGGGGCTGGAAAGGTTTGGCACTGAAGCTTTCTTT
CDR3: CASSQAEGLERFGTEAFF
V: TRBV4-1
size: -
J: TRBJ1-1
D: -

DNA: TGTGCCAGCAGCGTAGACGGGAGTAATTCACCCCTCCACTTT
CDR3: CASSVDGSNSPLHF
V: TRBV9
size: -
J: TRBJ1-6
D: -

DNA: TGTGCCAGTAGTGCAACAGGGAACACTGAAGCTTTCTTT
CDR3: CASSATGNTEAFF
V: TRBV19
size: -
J: TRBJ1-1
D: -

DNA: TGTGCCAGCAGCTTAGCCGGAGCAGGGGAGCTGTTTTTT
CDR3: CASSLAGAGELFF
V: TRBV7-9
size: -
J: TRBJ2-2
D: -

DNA: TGTGCCAGCAGCTTAACAGGGGGCGATGGCTACACCTTC
CDR3: CASSLTGGDGYTF
V: TRBV7-3
size: -
J: TRBJ1-2
D: TRBD1

DNA: TGTGCCAGCAGTCAACTTGGGACAGGAGCTGAAAAACTGTTTTTT
CDR3: CASSQLGTGAEKLFF
V: TRBV6-5
size: -
J: TRBJ1-4
D: TRBD1

DNA: TGTGCCAGCAGCCAAGACCGCGGGGGGGCGAGAGATACGCAGTATTTT
CDR3: CASSQDRGGARDTQYF
V: TRBV4-2
size: -
J: TRBJ2-3
D: TRBD2

DNA: TGTGCCAGCAGCGTAGGTAGCAAGGATACGCAGTATTTT
CDR3: CASSVGSKDTQYF
V: TRBV9
size: -
J: TRBJ2-3
D: -

DNA: TGTGCCAGCACCCTAGCGGGGGAAGAGACCCAGTACTTC
CDR3: CASTLAGEETQYF
V: TRBV6-5
size: -
J: TRBJ2-5
D: TRBD2

DNA: TGTGCCTTCAAACCCCAGGGGGCTGGAAACACCATATATTTT
CDR3: CAFKPQGAGNTIYF
V: TRBV30
size: -
J: TRBJ1-3
D: TRBD1

DNA: TGCAGCGCACGACAGGCAACGAACACTGAAGCTTTCTTT
CDR3: CSARQATNTEAFF
V: TRBV29-1
size: -
J: TRBJ1-1
D: -

DNA: TGCGCCAGCAGCCTTGGCGGTTGGGCGGGGGGCCAAGAGACCCAGTACTTC
CDR3: CASSLGGWAGGQETQYF
V: TRBV5-1
size: -
J: TRBJ2-5
D: TRBD2

DNA: TGCGCCAGCAGTTCCGGGACATTGAGTGAAAAACTGTTTTTT
CDR3: CASSSGTLSEKLFF
V: TRBV5-1
size: -
J: TRBJ1-4
D: -

DNA: TGTGCCATCAGTGATCCGCTGACAGGGGCAGATACGCAGTATTTT
CDR3: CAISDPLTGADTQYF
V: TRBV10-3
size: -
J: TRBJ2-3
D: TRBD1

DNA: TGTGCCAGCAGCTTAAGTTTTGCCCGCGCGGCCCTTCTGTTTTTT
CDR3: CASSLSFARAALLFF
V: TRBV7-2
size: -
J: TRBJ2-2
D: -

DNA: TGTGCCAGCAGCCCAGCACCGGGACAGGGAAAAGAGACCCAGTACTTC
CDR3: CASSPAPGQGKETQYF
V: TRBV3-1/TRBV3-2
size: -
J: TRBJ2-5
D: TRBD1

DNA: TGTGCCAGCAGTTACTCGGGGGGGCTGGTAGATACGCAGTATTTT
CDR3: CASSYSGGLVDTQYF
V: TRBV6-6
size: -
J: TRBJ2-3
D: -

DNA: TGTGCCAGCAGTGAACTATGGGAGATTGTCTCCGCTTACAATGAGCAGTTCTTC
CDR3: CASSELWEIVSAYNEQFF
V: TRBV6-1
size: few
J: TRBJ2-1
D: -

DNA: TGCGCCAGCAGTGGGACTAGCGGCAAAGAGACCCAGTACTTC
CDR3: CASSGTSGKETQYF
V: TRBV10-2
size: -
J: TRBJ2-5
D: TRBD2

DNA: TGTGCCAGCAGCCGACAGGTAGGGACCTATAGCACAGATACGCAGTATTTT
CDR3: CASSRQVGTYSTDTQYF
V: TRBV21-1
size: -
J: TRBJ2-3
D: -

DNA: TGTGCCAGCAGCTCCCGTGACGCGAGGTCCTACAATGAGCAGTTCTTC
CDR3: CASSSRDARSYNEQFF
V: TRBV7-9
size: -
J: TRBJ2-1
D: -

DNA: TGCGCCAGCAGCTTGGCCCCACAGGGGAGTAATTCACCCCTCCACTTT
CDR3: CASSLAPQGSNSPLHF
V: TRBV5-1
size: -
J: TRBJ1-6
D: TRBD1